This TCR beta chain was sequenced during a study of response to subunit inactivated influenza vaccine. Overall study findings and caveats: Every seasonal influenza vaccination brings in few new T cells, the authors suggested.

Each CDR3 protein gets one entry after TCRdb re-called the RT-PCR reads with MiXCR. The data show about 190,000 distinct CDR3 sequences, 14% seen once. This clonotype was seen only a few times. Its antigen is still unknown. The CDR3 has 15 residues. Trimming took off 3 bases at V and 2 bases at J, with 11 bases between the two ends. Germline-derived CDR1 and CDR2 are SGHTA and FQGNSA. The genes are TRBV7-2 and TRBJ2-1; perhaps TRBD2 as D (6 bases). The starting material was CD8+ T cells sorted from PBMCs, obtained about 5 days after vaccination. This clonotype was sampled from a man aged 45-65 years who received an inactivated influenza vaccine. As DNA, the CDR3 is TGTGCCAGCAGCTTGCTAGCGATTCCCTACAATGAGCAGTTCTTC. Protein product: CASSLLAIPYNEQFF.